This T cell receptor (beta chain) was captured in a study of T cell responses to AZD1222 COVID-19 vaccine listed by TCRdb under 2021. About the full investigation: AZD1222 recipients with second doses at about 4 weeks or about 12 weeks were pooled, because spike-specific TCR depth and breadth did not differ between schedules. A total of more than 230 trial participants underwent TCR sequencing, of whom 207 received two doses of AZD1222 and roughly 25 received two doses of the MenACWY control vaccine. Enrollment into the trials was organized by age into subgroups of 18-55, 56-69 and 70-plus years, and those subgroups contained roughly 150, 30 and 60 TCR-sequenced participants, respectively.

Beyond this particular receptor, the publication reports: The 56-69-year group was small, and its depth increase did not reach significance, likely because of low power. Conclusions about previously exposed vaccinees are limited, since just five to seven AZD1222 recipients were seropositive for SARS-CoV-2 at baseline. Vaccine-associated CD4 TCRs spanned the whole spike protein, with dominant responses in regions 160-218 and 743-854. No day 14 peak-response samples were available, so repertoires were characterized only after the peak T cell response. Participants were mostly white British, with more females than males. The authors suggested clonal diversity may have been underestimated. Reportedly, close to half of the unique spike-specific TCRs recognized epitopes lying outside the regions that are mutated in the B.1.351 and B.1.1.7 variants. After two AZD1222 doses, spike-specific TCR breadth and depth were significantly higher than at day 0 and than in MenACWY recipients.

The CDR3 regions of human TCRbeta chains were analyzed by immunosequencing. As for the authors' bioinformatics: Repertoire TCRs were matched against a reference library of SARS-CoV-2-specific TCRs generated with the MIRA antigen-specificity platform. Breadth meant the fraction of unique TCRs that were SARS-CoV-2-associated, whereas depth meant the fraction of total T cells that were SARS-CoV-2-associated. Each spike-specific TCR was assigned to its reactive spike region and to a CD4 or CD8 class using the MIRA data. Log10-transformed breadth and depth values were compared by one-way ANOVA with Sidak's multiple comparisons tests. Held by TCRdb, this immuneACCESS table contains in-frame sequences only and omits some clones. Under half of the omission traces to an unresolved V gene where checked; the cause of the rest is unknown. V, J and clone size are taken as reported in that table, and D and trimming were inferred from the DNA itself. Here the sample has approximately 98,000 clones; roughly 84% occur a single time. In total, the top ten clones hold about 3.5% of the sample.

The sample's time point label, decoded: baseline before first vaccination. Samples from vaccinated people were obtained from the UK trials COV001 and COV002, which included a single-blind randomized controlled phase 2/3 trial of AZD1222 (ChAdOx1 nCoV-19) in healthy adults. For TCRbeta chain sequencing, PBMC samples were collected from trial participants at day 0 and at day 28 after the second dose. The CDR3 spans 12 residues, from the cysteine through the phenylalanine. CDR3 DNA only is kept here, 36 bases in frame from base 1. CDR1 and CDR2 (MDHEN, SYDVKM) derive from the germline V gene. Notes on this clone: The antigen this receptor binds is unknown. At one boundary the junction diverges from the germline segment, which might be a read error.

Specimen: peripheral blood, collected on day 0 of AZD1222 vaccination. The TCR originated in an adult in good health. The rearrangement combines TRBV28 with TRBJ1-4; the D gene identity is not certain. CDR3 protein: CASSLSKEKLFF. The nucleotide sequence reads TGTGCCAGCAGTCTTTCTAAGGAAAAACTGTTTTTT.